This is a list of T cell receptor delta chains from one sample in a study of delta chains in infants with herpesvirus infections. TCRdb processed the RT-PCR reads again with the CATT caller. The sample yields approximately 2,500 delta-chain clones, about 40% seen once. The sequences come from peripheral blood, collected at time point 4 of longitudinal follow-up. The receptors come from a human donor who was a Ugandan infant, either HIV-exposed or HIV-unexposed (not recorded which). The CDR3 runs from the conserved cysteine through the conserved F or W. The D gene is left open where the match is weak. Clone size is not always given. Where it is, it says once, few, many or a class for expanded clones.

D	size	J	V	CDR3	DNA
-	large	TRDJ1	TRDV1	CALGERGGLIF	TGTGCTCTTGGGGAACGTGGGGGACTCATCTTT
TRDD3	-	TRDJ2	TRDV1	CALGGVPPYWGWQVLFF	TGTGCTCTTGGGGGGGTTCCCCCCTACTGGGGATGGCAAGTACTCTTCTTT
TRDD3	-	TRDJ1	TRDV1	CALGNRWVGGYGADKLIF	TGTGCTCTTGGGAACCGGTGGGTTGGGGGATACGGGGCCGATAAACTCATCTTT
TRDD3	large	TRDJ1	TRDV2	CACDSLLGIPQYTDKLIF	TGTGCCTGTGACTCCCTACTGGGGATACCTCAGTACACCGATAAACTCATCTTT
TRDD3	large	TRDJ1	TRAV38-2/DV8	CAYRSSLLPLVRSLGDPLYYTDKLIF	TGTGCTTATAGGAGCTCCCTGCTTCCCCTTGTACGATCACTGGGGGATCCGCTTTACTACACCGATAAACTCATCTTT
TRDD3	large	TRDJ3	TRDV2	CACDTLLGDTRWDTRQMFF	TGTGCCTGTGACACCCTACTGGGGGATACGCGCTGGGACACCCGACAGATGTTTTTC
-	medium-sized	TRDJ3	TRDV2	CACDTAGVSSWDTRQMFF	TGTGCCTGTGACACCGCTGGGGTAAGCTCCTGGGACACCCGACAGATGTTTTTC
-	-	TRDJ1	TRDV2	CACDTVSGDDKLIF	TGTGCCTGTGACACCGTATCCGGGGACGATAAACTCATCTTT
-	few	TRDJ2	TRDV2	CACDPLKGDSTAQLFF	TGTGCCTGTGACCCGTTGAAGGGGGACTCAACAGCACAACTCTTCTTT
TRDD3	medium-sized	TRDJ2	TRDV2	CACDTWGMAETQLFF	TGTGCCTGTGACACTTGGGGGATGGCCGAAACACAACTCTTCTTT
TRDD3	large	TRDJ3	TRDV2	CACDRVLGVPSQSSWDTRQMFF	TGTGCCTGTGACCGGGTACTGGGGGTCCCATCCCAAAGCTCCTGGGACACCCGACAGATGTTTTTC
-	-	TRDJ1	TRDV1	CALGVYWEPRTDKLIF	TGTGCTCTTGGGGTTTACTGGGAGCCGCGCACCGATAAACTCATCTTT
TRDD3	-	TRDJ1	TRDV2	CACDTPFGVLGDRATDKLIF	TGTGCCTGTGACACTCCCTTCGGAGTACTGGGGGATAGGGCCACCGATAAACTCATCTTT
TRDD3	medium-sized	TRDJ2	TRDV2	CACDSWGTSTAQLFF	TGTGCCTGTGACAGCTGGGGGACCTCGACAGCACAACTCTTCTTT
TRDD3	-	TRDJ1	TRDV2	CACDSLWGIRSYTDKLIF	TGTGCCTGTGACTCGCTCTGGGGGATACGCTCGTACACCGATAAACTCATCTTT
TRDD3	large	TRDJ3	TRDV2	CACDAAGGYESWDTRQMFF	TGTGCCTGTGACGCCGCCGGGGGATACGAGTCCTGGGACACCCGACAGATGTTTTTC
TRDD3	medium-sized	TRDJ2	TRAV29/DV5	CAAPTRVGDGPTLTAQLFF	TGTGCAGCACCTACGCGGGTGGGGGATGGCCCAACTTTGACAGCACAACTCTTCTTT
TRDD3	-	TRDJ1	TRDV2	CACDTVLLGDTPSTDKLIF	TGTGCCTGTGACACCGTGCTTTTGGGGGATACGCCCTCCACCGATAAACTCATCTTT
-	large	TRDJ3	TRDV2	CACDPVYVTSSWDTRQMFF	TGTGCCTGTGACCCTGTGTACGTAACCAGCTCCTGGGACACCCGACAGATGTTTTTC
TRDD3	few	TRDJ1	TRDV2	CACDTVGGFPDKLIF	TGTGCCTGTGACACCGTGGGGGGATTCCCCGATAAACTCATCTTT
TRDD3	-	TRDJ1	TRAV38-2/DV8	CAYRSALKGATGGYLPTDKLIF	TGTGCTTATAGGAGCGCGTTAAAGGGGGCTACTGGGGGATACCTCCCTACCGATAAACTCATCTTT
TRDD3	few	TRDJ1	TRDV2	CACDILLGDIHTDKLIF	TGTGCCTGTGACATTCTACTGGGGGATATTCACACCGATAAACTCATCTTT
TRDD3	few	TRDJ1	TRDV1	CALGVPAFAGTGGYMGTDKLIF	TGTGCTCTTGGGGTCCCGGCCTTCGCCGGTACTGGGGGATACATGGGCACCGATAAACTCATCTTT
TRDD3	-	TRDJ1	TRAV38-2/DV8	CAYRSASVLLGEDLGDKLIF	TGTGCTTATAGGAGCGCGAGTGTCCTACTGGGGGAGGATTTGGGCGATAAACTCATCTTT